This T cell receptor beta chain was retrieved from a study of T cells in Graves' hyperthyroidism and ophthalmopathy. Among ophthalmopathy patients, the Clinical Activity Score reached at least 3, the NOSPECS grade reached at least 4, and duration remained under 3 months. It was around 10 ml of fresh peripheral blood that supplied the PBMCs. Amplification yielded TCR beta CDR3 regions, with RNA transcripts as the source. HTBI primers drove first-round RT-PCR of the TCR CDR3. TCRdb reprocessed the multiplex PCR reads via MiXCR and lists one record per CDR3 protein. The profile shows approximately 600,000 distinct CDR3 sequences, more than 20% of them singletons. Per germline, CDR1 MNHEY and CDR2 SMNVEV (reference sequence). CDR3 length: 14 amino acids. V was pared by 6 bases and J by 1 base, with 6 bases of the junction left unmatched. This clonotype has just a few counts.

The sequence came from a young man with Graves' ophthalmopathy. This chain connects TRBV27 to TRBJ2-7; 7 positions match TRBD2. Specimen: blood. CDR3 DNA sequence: TGTGCCAGCAGCAGCGGGATGGGGTCCTACGAGCAGTACTTC. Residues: CASSSGMGSYEQYF.